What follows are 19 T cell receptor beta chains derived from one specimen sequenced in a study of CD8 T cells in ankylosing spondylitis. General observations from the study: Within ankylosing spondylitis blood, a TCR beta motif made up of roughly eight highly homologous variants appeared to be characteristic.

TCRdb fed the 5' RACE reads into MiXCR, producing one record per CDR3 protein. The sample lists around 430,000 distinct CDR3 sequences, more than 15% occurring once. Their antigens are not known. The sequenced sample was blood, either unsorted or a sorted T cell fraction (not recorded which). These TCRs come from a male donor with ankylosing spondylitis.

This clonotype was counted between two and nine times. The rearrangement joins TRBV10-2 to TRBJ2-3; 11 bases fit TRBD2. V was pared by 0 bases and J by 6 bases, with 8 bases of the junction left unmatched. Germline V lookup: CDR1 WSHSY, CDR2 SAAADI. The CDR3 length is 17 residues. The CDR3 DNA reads TGCGCCAGCAGTGAGTCGGCCCTAGCGGGGGGCCCGGATACGCAGTATTTT. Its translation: CASSESALAGGPDTQYF.

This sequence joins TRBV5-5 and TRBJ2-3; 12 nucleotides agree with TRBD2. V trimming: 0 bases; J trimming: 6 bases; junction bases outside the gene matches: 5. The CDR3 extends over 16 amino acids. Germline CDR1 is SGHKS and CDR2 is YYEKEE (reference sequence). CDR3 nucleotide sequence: TGTGCCAGCAGCTTGGTTCGGACTAGCGGGATGGATACGCAGTATTTT. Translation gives CASSLVRTSGMDTQYF.

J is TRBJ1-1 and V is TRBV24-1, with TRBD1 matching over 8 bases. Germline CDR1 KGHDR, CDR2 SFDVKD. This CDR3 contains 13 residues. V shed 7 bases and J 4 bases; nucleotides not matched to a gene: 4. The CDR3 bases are TGTGCCACCAGCGGACAGGGTTCCACTGAAGCTTTCTTT. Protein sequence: CATSGQGSTEAFF.

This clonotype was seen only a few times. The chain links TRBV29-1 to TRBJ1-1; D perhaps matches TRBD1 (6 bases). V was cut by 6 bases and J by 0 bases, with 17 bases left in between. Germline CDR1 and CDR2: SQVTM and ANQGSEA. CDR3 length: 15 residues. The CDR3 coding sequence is TGCAGCGTGCGCCTCCCGCGGGGGCTGAACACTGAAGCTTTCTTT. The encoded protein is CSVRLPRGLNTEAFF.

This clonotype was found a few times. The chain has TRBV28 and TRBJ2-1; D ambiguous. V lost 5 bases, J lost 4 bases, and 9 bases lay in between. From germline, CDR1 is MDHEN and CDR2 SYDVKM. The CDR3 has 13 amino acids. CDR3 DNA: TGTGCCAGCAGTACTCCGCTGTACAATGAGCAGTTCTTC. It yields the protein CASSTPLYNEQFF.

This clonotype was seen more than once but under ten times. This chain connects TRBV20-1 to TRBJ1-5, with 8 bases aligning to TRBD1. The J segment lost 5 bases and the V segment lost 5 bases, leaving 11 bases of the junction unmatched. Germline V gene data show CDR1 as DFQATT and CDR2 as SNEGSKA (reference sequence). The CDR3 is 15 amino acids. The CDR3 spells CSAGRGQGAHQPQHF. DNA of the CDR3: TGCAGTGCTGGTCGAGGACAGGGCGCGCATCAGCCCCAGCATTTT.

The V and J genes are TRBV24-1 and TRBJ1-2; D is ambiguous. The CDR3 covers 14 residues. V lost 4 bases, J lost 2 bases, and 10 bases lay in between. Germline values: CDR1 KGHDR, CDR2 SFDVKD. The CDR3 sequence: CATSDPGRNYGYTF. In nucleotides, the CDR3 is TGTGCCACCAGTGACCCAGGACGGAACTATGGCTACACCTTC.

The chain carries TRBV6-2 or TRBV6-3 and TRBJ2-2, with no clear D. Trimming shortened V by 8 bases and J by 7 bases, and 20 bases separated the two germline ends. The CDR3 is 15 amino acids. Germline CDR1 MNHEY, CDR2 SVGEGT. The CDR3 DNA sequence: TGTGCCAGCCACCCCGCACCTCCTTCAGTCGGGGAGCTGTTTTTT. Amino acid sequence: CASHPAPPSVGELFF.

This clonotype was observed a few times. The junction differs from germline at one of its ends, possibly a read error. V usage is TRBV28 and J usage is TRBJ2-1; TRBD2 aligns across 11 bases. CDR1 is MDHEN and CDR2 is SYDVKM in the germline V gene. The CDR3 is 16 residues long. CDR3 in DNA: TGTGCCAACAGTTTGGTTACTAGCGGGAGTCGCAATGAGCAGTTCTTC. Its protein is CANSLVTSGSRNEQFF. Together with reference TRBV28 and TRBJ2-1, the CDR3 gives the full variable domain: DVKVTQSSRYLVKRTGEKVFLECVQDMDHENMFWYRQDPGLGLRLIYFSYDVKMKEKGDIPEGYSVSREKKERFSLILESASTNQTSMYLCANSLVTSGSRNEQFFGPGTRLTVL.

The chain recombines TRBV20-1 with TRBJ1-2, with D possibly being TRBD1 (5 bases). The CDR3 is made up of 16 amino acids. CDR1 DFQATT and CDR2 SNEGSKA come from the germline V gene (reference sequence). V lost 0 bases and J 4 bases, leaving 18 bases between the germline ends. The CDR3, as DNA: TGCAGTGCTAGAGATGTCGCAGTCGCAAGGGGCTATGGCTACACCTTC. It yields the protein CSARDVAVARGYGYTF.

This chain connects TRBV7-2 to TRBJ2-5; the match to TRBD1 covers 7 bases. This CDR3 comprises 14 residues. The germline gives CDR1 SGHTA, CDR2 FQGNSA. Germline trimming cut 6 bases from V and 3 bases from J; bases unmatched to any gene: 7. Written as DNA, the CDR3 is TGTGCCAGCAGTAGAACGGGACAGAAAGAGACCCAGTACTTC. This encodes CASSRTGQKETQYF.

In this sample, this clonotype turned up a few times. In DNA form, the CDR3 reads TGTGCCTCCGGCGGGGGACCCTACGAGCAGTACTTC. Translation gives CASGGGPYEQYF. The rearrangement joins TRBV10-3 to TRBJ2-7; 7 nucleotides agree with TRBD2. Germline CDR1 reads ENHRY; CDR2 reads SYGVKD. J gave up 2 bases and V 11 bases, and 6 bases lay outside the gene matches. The CDR3 consists of 12 residues.

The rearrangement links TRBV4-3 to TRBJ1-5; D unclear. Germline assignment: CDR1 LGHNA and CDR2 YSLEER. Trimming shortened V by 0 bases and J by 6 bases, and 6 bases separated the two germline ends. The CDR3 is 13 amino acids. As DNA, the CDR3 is TGCGCCAGCAGCCAAGATCTAGGTCAGCCCCAGCATTTT. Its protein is CASSQDLGQPQHF.

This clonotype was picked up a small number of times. The CDR3 DNA reads TGCGCCAGCGGGACAGGGTCTGGAAACACCATATATTTT. Translation gives CASGTGSGNTIYF. This chain joins TRBV5-1 and TRBJ1-3; 9 positions agree with TRBD1. After removal of 7 bases from V and 1 base from J, the junction contained 0 bases not matched to a gene. The CDR3 is 13 residues long. From germline, CDR1 is SGHRS and CDR2 YFSETQ. Full variable domain (remainder filled in from reference TRBV5-1 and TRBJ1-3): KAGVTQTPRYLIKTRGQQVTLSCSPISGHRSVSWYQQTPGQGLQFLFEYFSETQRNKGNFPGRFSGRQFSNSRSEMNVSTLELGDSALYLCASGTGSGNTIYFGEGSWLTVV.

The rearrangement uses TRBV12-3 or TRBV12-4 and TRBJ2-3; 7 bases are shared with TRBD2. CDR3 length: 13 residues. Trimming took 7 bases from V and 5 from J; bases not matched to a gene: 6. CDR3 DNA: TGTGCCAGCACCGCAGGGAGGGAAGATACGCAGTATTTT. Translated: CASTAGREDTQYF.

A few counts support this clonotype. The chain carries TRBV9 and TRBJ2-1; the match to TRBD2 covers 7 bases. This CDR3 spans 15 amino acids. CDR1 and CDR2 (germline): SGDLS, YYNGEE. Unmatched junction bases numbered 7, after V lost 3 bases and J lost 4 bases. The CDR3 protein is CASSAFVGGYNEQFF. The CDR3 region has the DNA TGTGCCAGCAGCGCCTTCGTCGGGGGGTACAATGAGCAGTTCTTC.

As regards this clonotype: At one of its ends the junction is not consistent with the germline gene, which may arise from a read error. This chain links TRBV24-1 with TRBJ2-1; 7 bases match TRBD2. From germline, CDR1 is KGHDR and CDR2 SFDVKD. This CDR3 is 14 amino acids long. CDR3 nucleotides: TGTGCCACCAGTGATCTGGGATTCGGTCCTAGCGGTCTCTTC. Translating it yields CATSDLGFGPSGLF.

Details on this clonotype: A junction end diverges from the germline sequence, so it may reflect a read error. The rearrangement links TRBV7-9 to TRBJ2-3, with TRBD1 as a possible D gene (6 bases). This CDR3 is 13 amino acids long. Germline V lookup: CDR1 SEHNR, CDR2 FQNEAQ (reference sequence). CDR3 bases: TGTGCCAGCAGCTTACCAGGGGTGAATACGCGGTATTTT. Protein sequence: CASSLPGVNTRYF.

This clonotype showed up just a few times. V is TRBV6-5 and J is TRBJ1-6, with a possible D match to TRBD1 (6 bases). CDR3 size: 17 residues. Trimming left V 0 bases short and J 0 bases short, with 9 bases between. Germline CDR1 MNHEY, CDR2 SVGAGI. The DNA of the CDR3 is TGTGCCAGCAGTTACTCCCAGGGGTACTCCTATAATTCACCCCTCCACTTT. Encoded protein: CASSYSQGYSYNSPLHF.